The clone carrying this T cell receptor (beta chain) has only a few counts. Antigen unknown. Nominally healthy donors were sampled, though unrecorded immune exposures were likely. The record originates from a study of cytomegalovirus exposure and HLA in healthy donors. Findings and limits, study-wide: Sequencing likely generated an artifact that appeared as a cluster of highly shared sequence variants.

PCR involved 60 Vbeta and 13 Jbeta primers. The method was immunoSEQ multiplex PCR; TCRdb's version includes in-frame clones alone and lacks a portion of them. Of about 98,000 clones listed, approximately 71% are singletons. The trim removed 0 bases at V and 6 bases at J, leaving 4 bases unmatched. The CDR3 spans 15 residues. Looked up from germline, CDR1 is MNHEY and CDR2 is SVGAGI. Sequencing input: PBMCs. This TCR came from a male donor in good health and CMV-seropositive. V usage is TRBV6-5 and J usage is TRBJ2-4, with TRBD2 matching over 8 bases. The CDR3: CASSYSEAGGNIQYF. The CDR3 DNA sequence: TGTGCCAGCAGTTACTCGGAGGCGGGGGGAAACATTCAGTACTTC.